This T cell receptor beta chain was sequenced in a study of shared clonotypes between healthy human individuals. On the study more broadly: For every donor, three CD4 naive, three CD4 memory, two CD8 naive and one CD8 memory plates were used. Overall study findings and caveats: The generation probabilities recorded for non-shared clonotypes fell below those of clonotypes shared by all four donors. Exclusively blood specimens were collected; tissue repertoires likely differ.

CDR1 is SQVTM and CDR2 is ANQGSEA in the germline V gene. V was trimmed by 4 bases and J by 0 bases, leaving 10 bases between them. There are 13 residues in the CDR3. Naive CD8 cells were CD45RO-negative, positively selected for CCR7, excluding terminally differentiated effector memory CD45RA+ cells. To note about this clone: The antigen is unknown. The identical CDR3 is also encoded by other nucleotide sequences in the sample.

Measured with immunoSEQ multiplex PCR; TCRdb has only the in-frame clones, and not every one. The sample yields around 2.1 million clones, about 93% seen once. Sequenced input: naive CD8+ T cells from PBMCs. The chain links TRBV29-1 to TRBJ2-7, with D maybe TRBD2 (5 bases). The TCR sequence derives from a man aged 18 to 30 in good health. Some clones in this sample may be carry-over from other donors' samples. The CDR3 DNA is TGCAGCGTTGTCGCGGGCCGCTCCTACGAGCAGTACTTC. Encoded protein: CSVVAGRSYEQYF.